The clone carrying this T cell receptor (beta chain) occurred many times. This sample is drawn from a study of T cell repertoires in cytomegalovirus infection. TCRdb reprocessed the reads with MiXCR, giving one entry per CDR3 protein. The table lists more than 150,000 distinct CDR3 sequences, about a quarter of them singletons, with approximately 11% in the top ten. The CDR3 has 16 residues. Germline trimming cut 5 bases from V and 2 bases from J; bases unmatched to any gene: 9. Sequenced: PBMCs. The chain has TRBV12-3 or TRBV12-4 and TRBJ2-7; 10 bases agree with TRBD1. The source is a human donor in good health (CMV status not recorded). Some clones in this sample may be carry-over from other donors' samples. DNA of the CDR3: TGTGCCAGCAGTCTCCGATTGGGACAGGGGACCTACGAGCAGTACTTC. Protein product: CASSLRLGQGTYEQYF.